A selection of T cell receptor beta chains follows, all from one sample in a study of neoadjuvant nivolumab and ipilimumab in lung cancer. TCRdb's copy holds only in-frame clones and misses some; the assay was immunoSEQ multiplex PCR. Among fewer than 15,000 clones listed, around 95% were seen once. Sample: peripheral blood, taken after neoadjuvant nivolumab, alone or with ipilimumab, at or shortly before surgery. These TCRs come from an adult with non-small cell lung cancer. Both conserved end residues are part of each CDR3. The D gene is left open where the match is weak. Clone size is shown for a subset of rows, as once, few, many or a class of expanded clone.

clone_size,d_call,j_call,v_call,cdr3_aa,cdr3_nt
NA,TRBD1,TRBJ1-2,TRBV27,CASSTDRVSVNGYTF,TGTGCCAGCAGTACCGACAGGGTTAGTGTGAATGGCTACACCTTC
NA,TRBD1,TRBJ2-7,TRBV5-1,CASSLRDRNYEQYF,TGCGCCAGCAGCCTCCGGGACAGGAATTACGAGCAGTACTTC
once,NA,TRBJ1-4,TRBV18,CASSVDRSEEKLFF,TGTGCCAGCTCTGTAGACAGGTCCGAGGAAAAACTGTTTTTT
NA,TRBD2,TRBJ2-3,TRBV9,CASSVALSSGLDTQYF,TGTGCCAGCAGCGTAGCGCTTTCTAGCGGGTTAGATACGCAGTATTTT
NA,NA,TRBJ2-1,TRBV7-2,CASSFSGVLAGEQFF,TGTGCCAGCAGCTTTTCGGGAGTTCTCGCAGGTGAGCAGTTCTTC
once,TRBD2,TRBJ2-7,TRBV7-2,CASSFVIGTSGSYSYEQYF,TGTGCCAGCAGCTTCGTCATCGGGACTAGCGGGAGTTATTCCTACGAGCAGTACTTC
NA,NA,TRBJ2-5,TRBV5-1,CASSLGPETQETQYF,TGCGCCAGCAGCTTGGGGCCGGAGACACAAGAGACCCAGTACTTC
NA,TRBD2,TRBJ2-1,TRBV9,CASSVATSGSFNEQFF,TGTGCCAGCAGCGTAGCTACTAGCGGGAGTTTCAATGAGCAGTTCTTC
NA,TRBD2,TRBJ2-1,TRBV6-4,CASSDSIAGGHEQFF,TGTGCCAGCAGTGACTCGATAGCGGGAGGGCATGAGCAGTTCTTC
NA,NA,TRBJ2-1,TRBV7-8,CASSFPDSIEFF,TGTGCCAGCAGCTTCCCTGATTCTATTGAGTTCTTC
NA,NA,TRBJ1-1,TRBV7-9,CASSPGQLNTEAFF,TGTGCCAGCAGCCCTGGACAGTTGAACACTGAAGCTTTCTTT
NA,NA,TRBJ1-4,TRBV7-8,CASSLSIAGAGTEKLFF,TGTGCCAGCAGCTTATCCATTGCAGGGGCGGGAACAGAAAAACTGTTTTTT
NA,NA,TRBJ2-5,TRBV5-6,CASSLVGFQETQYF,TGTGCCAGCAGCTTGGTGGGTTTCCAAGAGACCCAGTACTTC
NA,TRBD1,TRBJ1-5,TRBV6-5,CASSPTGFGNQPQHF,TGTGCCAGCAGCCCGACAGGGTTCGGGAATCAGCCCCAGCATTTT
NA,TRBD2,TRBJ2-3,TRBV11-1,CASSPVMRAGGDTQYF,TGTGCCAGCAGCCCCGTTATGAGAGCGGGAGGGGATACGCAGTATTTT
NA,TRBD2,TRBJ2-7,TRBV27,CASSWVSGAPYEQYF,TGTGCCAGCAGTTGGGTTAGCGGGGCCCCCTACGAGCAGTACTTC
NA,TRBD1,TRBJ1-1,TRBV11-2,CASSEIRGQNTEAFF,TGTGCCAGCAGCGAGATCAGGGGGCAGAACACTGAAGCTTTCTTT
few,NA,TRBJ1-2,TRBV7-9,CASSSRGEGGYTF,TGTGCCAGCAGCTCCAGGGGAGAGGGTGGCTACACCTTC
NA,TRBD1,TRBJ1-4,TRBV11-1,CASSFNRGRGEKLFF,TGTGCCAGCAGCTTCAACAGGGGGCGAGGTGAAAAACTGTTTTTT
NA,TRBD1,TRBJ1-5,TRBV5-5,CASSPGQGARASNQPQHF,TGTGCCAGCAGCCCGGGACAGGGGGCGAGGGCTAGCAATCAGCCCCAGCATTTT
NA,NA,TRBJ2-1,TRBV13,CASSIPGNEQFF,TGTGCCAGCAGCATTCCCGGGAATGAGCAGTTCTTC
NA,TRBD2,TRBJ2-3,TRBV5-4,CASSPGTSGGDTQYF,TGTGCCAGCAGCCCAGGGACTAGCGGGGGAGATACGCAGTATTTT
NA,TRBD2,TRBJ2-7,TRBV14,CASSQERGGTISYEQYF,TGTGCCAGCAGCCAAGAGAGGGGCGGGACTATCTCCTACGAGCAGTACTTC
NA,TRBD2,TRBJ2-1,TRBV7-6,CASTRTSGEYNEQFF,TGTGCCAGCACCAGGACTAGCGGAGAATACAATGAGCAGTTCTTC
NA,TRBD2,TRBJ2-7,TRBV18,CASSPPTSVVGEQYF,TGTGCCAGCTCACCACCGACTAGCGTGGTAGGCGAGCAGTACTTC
NA,NA,TRBJ2-1,TRBV5-5,CASSFSWGIEYNEQFF,TGTGCCAGCAGCTTTTCCTGGGGTATAGAGTACAATGAGCAGTTCTTC
NA,TRBD2,TRBJ2-3,TRBV7-2,CASSPSNLAGVGGTQYF,TGTGCCAGCAGCCCCTCGAACCTAGCGGGAGTCGGCGGTACGCAGTATTTT
NA,NA,TRBJ2-7,TRBV4-3,CASSQDGDGSSYEQYF,TGCGCCAGCAGCCAAGATGGAGACGGGAGCTCCTACGAGCAGTACTTC
few,NA,TRBJ2-7,TRBV5-4,CASSLEEPYEQYF,TGTGCCAGCAGCTTGGAAGAACCCTACGAGCAGTACTTC
NA,TRBD2,TRBJ2-3,TRBV11-1,CASSLEGLAGNRADTQYF,TGTGCCAGCAGCTTAGAAGGGCTAGCGGGAAATAGGGCAGATACGCAGTATTTT
once,NA,TRBJ2-1,TRBV30,CAWDSVSYNEQFF,TGTGCCTGGGACTCGGTTTCCTACAATGAGCAGTTCTTC
NA,TRBD2,TRBJ2-1,TRBV11-2,CASSIRTSGISYNEQFF,TGTGCCAGCAGCATCCGGACTAGCGGGATCTCCTACAATGAGCAGTTCTTC
NA,NA,TRBJ2-7,TRBV5-5,CASSSGLASYEQYF,TGTGCCAGCAGCTCGGGACTCGCCTCCTACGAGCAGTACTTC
NA,TRBD1,TRBJ1-1,TRBV28,CASSQPQGAVENTEAFF,TGTGCCAGCAGCCAACCCCAGGGGGCGGTCGAGAACACTGAAGCTTTCTTT
few,NA,TRBJ1-1,TRBV6-6,CASSYSRTGTEAFF,TGTGCCAGCAGTTACTCTCGAACGGGGACTGAAGCTTTCTTT
NA,TRBD1,TRBJ1-5,TRBV15,CATSRGGTGGNQPQHF,TGTGCCACCAGCAGAGGGGGGACAGGGGGCAATCAGCCCCAGCATTTT
NA,NA,TRBJ1-1,TRBV7-9,CASSPDTKNTEAFF,TGTGCCAGCAGCCCAGATACAAAGAACACTGAAGCTTTCTTT
NA,NA,TRBJ2-1,TRBV6-4,CASSDAPSNEQFF,TGTGCCAGCAGTGACGCGCCTAGCAATGAGCAGTTCTTC
NA,TRBD2,TRBJ2-1,TRBV19,CASKPDLAGGYNEQFF,TGTGCCAGTAAACCCGATCTAGCGGGAGGATACAATGAGCAGTTCTTC
NA,NA,TRBJ1-5,TRBV19,CASSYLDSNQPQHF,TGTGCCAGTAGTTACTTGGATAGCAATCAGCCCCAGCATTTT
NA,TRBD2,TRBJ2-3,TRBV7-2,CASSFSGSDADTQYF,TGTGCCAGCAGCTTTAGCGGGAGTGACGCAGATACGCAGTATTTT
NA,TRBD1,TRBJ2-5,TRBV7-8,CASSFTVVGQWGQETQYF,TGTGCCAGCAGCTTTACAGTAGTGGGACAGTGGGGTCAAGAGACCCAGTACTTC
NA,NA,TRBJ2-7,TRBV5-8,CASSLVQRSSYEQYF,TGTGCCAGCAGCTTGGTCCAGAGAAGCTCCTACGAGCAGTACTTC
NA,NA,TRBJ2-7,TRBV30,CAWSSHSGGGSYEQYF,TGTGCCTGGAGTTCCCATAGCGGAGGAGGTTCCTACGAGCAGTACTTC
NA,TRBD1,TRBJ2-5,TRBV15,CATSRVGRGRGETQYF,TGTGCCACCAGCAGAGTAGGCAGGGGGCGCGGCGAGACCCAGTACTTC
NA,TRBD2,TRBJ2-3,TRBV18,CASSPGSGRAADTQYF,TGTGCCAGCTCACCAGGTAGCGGGAGAGCCGCAGATACGCAGTATTTT
NA,NA,TRBJ2-7,TRBV19,CASSIWAGEGEQYF,TGTGCCAGTAGTATCTGGGCAGGGGAAGGCGAGCAGTACTTC
NA,NA,TRBJ1-3,TRBV30,CAWDGGRDTIYF,TGTGCCTGGGACGGCGGTCGGGACACCATATATTTT